This is a list of T cell receptor beta chains from one sample in a study of blood T cell repertoires in COVID-19. Assay used: immunoSEQ multiplex PCR; TCRdb lists only in-frame clones, some missing. Of roughly 500,000 clones detected, 70% to 90% appear once; the ten largest clones hold roughly 3.2%. Source material: peripheral blood. The receptors come from a human donor in a cohort sampled during active COVID-19. The CDR3 runs from the conserved cysteine through the conserved F or W. The order of the fields is J gene, clone size, V gene, CDR3 protein. Size is stated for part of the rows, as once, few or many counts, or as a class when the clone is expanded.

TRBJ2-1 | NA | TRBV19 | CASSPRTGGNEQFF
TRBJ1-1 | few | TRBV6-5 | CASSLTGQLNTEAFF
TRBJ2-7 | few | TRBV7-2 | CASSLAGTSGYEQYF
TRBJ1-1 | few | TRBV11-2 | CASSLTGPTEAFF
TRBJ1-4 | NA | TRBV19 | CASSVISTGEKLFF
TRBJ2-1 | NA | TRBV7-3 | CASSLMGQFNEQFF
TRBJ2-2 | NA | TRBV4-1 | CASSSTTNTGELFF
TRBJ2-3 | NA | TRBV5-1 | CASSPNSGTTDTQYF
TRBJ1-6 | NA | TRBV9 | CASSAGTELLPLHF
TRBJ2-2 | NA | TRBV29-1 | CSVEGTGSTGELFF
TRBJ2-1 | NA | TRBV19 | CASSIERTSGSLYLLNEQFF
TRBJ1-2 | few | TRBV30 | CAWSVRRRNRANYGYTF
TRBJ2-5 | NA | TRBV5-1 | CASSQLAGVGETQYF
TRBJ2-2 | NA | TRBV27 | CASSARTSGRSNTGELFF
TRBJ2-7 | NA | TRBV6-5 | CASSPEQGASYEQYF
TRBJ2-7 | NA | TRBV11-2 | CASSSGGGSAVHEQYF
TRBJ1-1 | NA | TRBV5-4 | CASSLRQGGKGEAFF
TRBJ2-7 | NA | TRBV3-1/TRBV3-2 | CASSHRTSYEQYF
TRBJ2-2 | NA | TRBV6-2/TRBV6-3 | CASSSPGRFAGTGELFF
TRBJ2-1 | NA | TRBV28 | CASSVGKRRNEQFF
TRBJ2-2 | NA | TRBV6-2/TRBV6-3 | CASSGLAGHTGELFF
TRBJ2-5 | NA | TRBV4-1 | CASSQDGQGFQETQYF
TRBJ2-2 | NA | TRBV5-4 | CASSLVSGGELFF
TRBJ2-5 | NA | TRBV28 | CASSFWGTSQETQYF
TRBJ1-2 | NA | TRBV28 | CASTSSSQGYGYTF
TRBJ2-7 | NA | TRBV9 | CASSPLGTSGSYEQYF
TRBJ1-2 | once | TRBV30 | CAWSVLWLDGYTF
TRBJ2-2 | NA | TRBV19 | CASSIGVGGPNTGELFF
TRBJ1-1 | NA | TRBV19 | CGVAGMNTEAFF
TRBJ2-4 | NA | TRBV7-2 | CASSLNLAGGPGGKNIQYF
TRBJ2-1 | NA | TRBV7-9 | CASSFLVNEQFF
TRBJ1-2 | NA | TRBV9 | CASSARRDSVSINYGYTF
TRBJ1-2 | NA | TRBV7-9 | CASSLGQDNYGYTF
TRBJ2-1 | NA | TRBV28 | CASSLAGGNNEQFF
TRBJ2-7 | NA | TRBV11-3 | CASSSEGAYEQYF
TRBJ1-4 | NA | TRBV9 | CASSAARVGEKLFF
TRBJ2-7 | NA | TRBV4-1 | CASSQGLGTASHEQYF
TRBJ2-1 | NA | TRBV27 | CASSPAWGGYNEQFF
TRBJ1-3 | NA | TRBV18 | CASSPSDGGSSGNTIYF
TRBJ2-1 | NA | TRBV7-2 | CASSPGGSGRGYNEQFF
TRBJ1-3 | NA | TRBV30 | CAWTPRWSSGNTIYF